The source of this T cell receptor beta chain is a study of vaccination and CD4 T cells after COVID-19. General study results and limits: Reactive clone data from convalescent patients indicated a median of roughly 90% appearing only post-vaccination.

Oncomine TCR Beta short-read sequencing was applied to DNA from cultured CD4+ T cells. TCRdb redid the calling of the PCR reads with MiXCR, one entry per CDR3 protein. The sample includes some 12,000 distinct CDR3 sequences, around half seen only once; the top ten take about 15%. Documented treatment: roughly 11-day PBMC culture with coronavirus spike peptide pools or control peptides (ViraFEST assay). Once peptide pools had expanded antigen-specific T cells, ViraFEST sequenced TCRs. Investigators isolated CD4+ T cells by negative selection after approximately 11 days of culture. This clonotype was detected a few times. The antigen remains undetermined. Germline loops: CDR1 LGHNA, CDR2 YNFKEQ. V gave up 7 bases and J gave up 8 bases; unmatched junction bases: 14. This CDR3 is built from 16 residues.

The sequenced sample was CD4+ T cells from blood, cultured in vitro. The source of this sequence is a human donor who had recovered from COVID-19. The chain joins TRBV4-2 to TRBJ1-6; 7 bases match TRBD1. Here the CDR3 reads CASTPGTGTDYSPLHF. CDR3 coding DNA: TGTGCCAGCACTCCTGGAACCGGGACAGATTATTCACCCCTCCACTTT.